One and the same sample provided the 20 T cell receptor beta chains below, sequenced in a study of T-cell memory formation after mild COVID-19. A single record per CDR3 protein comes from TCRdb applying MiXCR to the 5' RACE reads. The sample includes about 430,000 distinct CDR3 sequences, roughly 17% of them seen just once. Sample: PBMCs or a T cell subset sorted from them (not recorded which). The receptors stem from a man aged 18 to 29 who had mild COVID-19 (a few samples of this study predate the infection). Cell type and time point are not known.

This chain connects TRBV4-3 to TRBJ1-4, with D possibly TRBD1 on 6 matching bases. Between the trimmed V and J ends, which lost 1 base and 10 bases, there was a span of 19 bases. The CDR3 spans 16 residues. The V gene's germline CDR1 is LGHNA and CDR2 YSLEER. The CDR3 is CASSQADIGQPAKLFF. The CDR3 nucleotides read TGCGCCAGCAGCCAAGCGGATATAGGACAGCCGGCAAAACTGTTTTTT.

The chain combines TRBV7-2 with TRBJ1-2; D might be TRBD1 (6 bases). The germline V gene encodes CDR1 SGHTA and CDR2 FQGNSA. CDR3 length: 17 amino acids. V lost 3 bases, J lost 7 bases, and 24 bases lay in between. In nucleotides, the CDR3 is TGTGCCAGCAGCTTGCACCGTACGGGGGGGCGCCCCGGTGGCTACACCTTC. Amino acids: CASSLHRTGGRPGGYTF.

The V call is TRBV4-2, the J call TRBJ1-2; TRBD1 is a possible D gene (6 bases). From germline, CDR1 is LGHNA and CDR2 YNFKEQ. Between the trimmed V and J ends, which lost 0 bases and 13 bases, there was a span of 15 bases. There are 13 residues in the CDR3. In DNA, the CDR3 is TGTGCCAGCAGCCAAGATAGTAACAGGGCGGCCACCTTC. It is translated as CASSQDSNRAATF.

This chain connects TRBV27 to TRBJ1-2, with D maybe TRBD1 (6 bases). The CDR3 runs to 13 residues. V lost 5 bases to trimming and J lost 4 bases, with 11 bases between them. Per germline, CDR1 MNHEY and CDR2 SMNVEV (reference sequence). In DNA, the CDR3 is TGTGCCAGCAGTACCAGGGGATTCTATGGCTACACCTTC. Encoded protein: CASSTRGFYGYTF.

The V and J genes are TRBV11-2 and TRBJ1-4, with 8 bases fitting TRBD1. There are 17 residues in the CDR3. From germline, CDR1 is SGHAT and CDR2 FQNNGV. The V gene end was trimmed by 1 base and the J gene end by 5 bases; junction bases not matched to a gene: 9. The CDR3 protein is CASSLVTGGTLNEKLFF. The CDR3 DNA is TGTGCCAGCAGCTTAGTTACAGGGGGTACCTTGAATGAAAAACTGTTTTTT.

The rearrangement links TRBV2 to TRBJ2-5; TRBD2 agrees at 7 bases. Germline CDR1 is SNHLY and CDR2 is FYNNEI. The V segment lost 4 bases and the J segment 9 bases; nucleotides outside the gene matches: 5. The CDR3 extends over 12 amino acids. The CDR3 here is CASSGTRGSQYF. CDR3 DNA sequence: TGTGCCAGCAGTGGGACTAGAGGGTCCCAGTACTTC.

The V and J genes are TRBV7-3 and TRBJ1-2; D is undetermined. Germline V gene data show CDR1 as SGHTA and CDR2 as FQGTGA. The CDR3 extends over 12 amino acids. Between the trimmed V and J ends, which lost 4 bases and 10 bases, there was a span of 13 bases. CDR3 nucleotide sequence: TGTGCCAGCAGCTCTGGGGTGGGTGACTACACCTTC. It codes for CASSSGVGDYTF.

This clonotype was detected a few times. The J gene is TRBJ1-5, the V gene TRBV4-3; a weak D match, TRBD1 (5 bases). With 3 bases removed from V and 3 bases from J, the gap between germline ends came to 12 bases. The CDR3 sequence is 15 residues long. Germline V gene sequence: CDR1 LGHNA, CDR2 YSLEER. The CDR3 sequence is CASSQLVGPNQPQHF. The DNA of the CDR3 is TGCGCCAGCAGCCAGCTAGTGGGACCCAATCAGCCCCAGCATTTT.

This clonotype has more than one count but fewer than ten. The gene calls are TRBV10-2 and TRBJ2-7; D remains unclear. The germline V and J ends were trimmed by 7 bases and 7 bases, with 14 bases remaining between them. The CDR3 runs 12 residues. In germline, CDR1 is WSHSY, CDR2 SAAADI. CDR3 nucleotide sequence: TGCGCCAGCATGCCGACCGCTTTGGAGCAGTACTTC. Its translation: CASMPTALEQYF.

The J gene is TRBJ2-7, the V gene TRBV5-1; 10 bases match TRBD1. This CDR3 region has 15 residues. V was pared by 4 bases and J by 2 bases, with 6 bases of the junction left unmatched. From germline, CDR1 is SGHRS and CDR2 YFSETQ. This CDR3 is CASSAGQGITYEQYF. CDR3 bases: TGCGCCAGCAGCGCGGGACAGGGGATAACCTACGAGCAGTACTTC.

This clonotype has just a few counts. The chain couples TRBV6-2 or TRBV6-3 to TRBJ2-5; the match to TRBD1 covers 8 bases. The CDR3 extends over 14 amino acids. Germline V gene sequence: CDR1 MNHEY, CDR2 SVGEGT. Trimming at V came to 5 bases and at J to 2 bases, leaving 4 bases not matched to a gene. The CDR3 DNA sequence: TGTGCCAGCAGTCAGTGGACAGGGCAAGAGACCCAGTACTTC. Protein product: CASSQWTGQETQYF.

This clonotype was counted only a few times. CDR3 nucleotide sequence: TGTGCCAGCAGTTTCGGGCAGCTCGGAGATACGCAGTATTTT. It encodes CASSFGQLGDTQYF. V gene TRBV7-3 combines with J gene TRBJ2-3; D is uncertain. CDR3 length equals 14 residues. Germline CDR1 SGHTA, CDR2 FQGTGA. With 6 bases removed from V and 5 bases from J, the gap between germline ends came to 15 bases.

This clonotype showed up just a few times. The genes are TRBV20-1 and TRBJ2-5, with 10 bases aligning to TRBD1. With 6 bases clipped from V and 11 bases from J, the junction kept 9 bases outside the gene matches. The CDR3 is 12 residues long. The V gene's germline CDR1 is DFQATT and CDR2 SNEGSKA (reference sequence). The CDR3 region is CSARRQGAKQYF. The CDR3 nucleotides are TGCAGTGCCCGCCGACAGGGGGCGAAACAGTACTTC.

This clonotype turned up a few times. This CDR3 is CASSSGQANQPQHF. The CDR3 coding sequence is TGTGCCAGCAGCTCCGGACAGGCCAATCAGCCCCAGCATTTT. This chain joins TRBV7-2 and TRBJ1-5; 7 bases fit TRBD1. CDR3 size: 14 residues. V lost 4 bases and J lost 3; bases outside the gene matches: 3. The germline CDR1 and CDR2 sequences are SGHTA and FQGNSA.

A remark on this clonotype: At one boundary the junction diverges from the germline segment, which might be a read error. This rearrangement joins TRBV7-9 to TRBJ1-2, with D perhaps TRBD1 (5 bases). There are 14 residues in the CDR3. Germline CDR1 SEHNR, CDR2 FQNEAQ (reference sequence). The CDR3 sequence is CASSLVGDTYGYTF. The CDR3 DNA is TGTGCCAGCAGTTTAGTGGGGGATACATATGGCTACACCTTC.

Only a few counts were recorded for this clonotype. J is TRBJ1-4 and V is TRBV5-1, with TRBD1 identical over 9 bases. There are 15 residues in the CDR3. Germline trimming cut 4 bases from V and 5 bases from J; bases unmatched to any gene: 6. Germline V gene sequence: CDR1 SGHRS, CDR2 YFSETQ. Written as DNA, the CDR3 is TGCGCCAGCAGCGTGTCCGGGACAGGGAATGAAAAACTGTTTTTT. It encodes CASSVSGTGNEKLFF.

J is TRBJ2-3 and V is TRBV24-1; D is unresolved. Per germline, CDR1 KGHDR and CDR2 SFDVKD. The CDR3 covers 14 residues. The V and J ends lost 5 bases and 6 bases respectively, with 14 bases between them. In nucleotides, the CDR3 is TGTGCCACCAGTGGCCCCCTCGTAGGGGATACGCAGTATTTT. Its protein product is CATSGPLVGDTQYF.

CDR3: CASSLTGNKDEQYV. The CDR3 DNA sequence: TGTGCCAGCAGCTTAACCGGGAACAAAGACGAGCAGTACGTC. The J gene is TRBJ2-7, the V gene TRBV7-6; tentative D call: TRBD2 (5 bases). CDR1 and CDR2 from the germline V gene are SGHVS and FNYEAQ. This CDR3 region has 14 residues. The V gene lost 2 bases and the J gene lost 5 bases, with 13 bases spanning the gap.

The V gene is TRBV7-9, the J gene TRBJ1-2, with 8 bases matching TRBD1. The CDR3 sequence is 16 residues long. Germline V gene sequence: CDR1 SEHNR, CDR2 FQNEAQ (reference sequence). V trimming: 4 bases; J trimming: 8 bases; junction bases outside the gene matches: 15. CDR3 DNA sequence: TGTGCCAGCAGCTGGATACCCTCAGGACAGGGAGACGGCTACACCTTC. Translation: CASSWIPSGQGDGYTF.

This clonotype has a handful of counts. The chain uses TRBV6-4 and TRBJ2-1; TRBD1 might be the D (6 bases). CDR1 is MRHNA and CDR2 is SNTAGT in the germline V gene. V was trimmed by 6 bases and J by 6 bases, leaving 15 bases between them. The CDR3 extends over 14 amino acids. The CDR3 region has the DNA TGTGCCAGCAGCGCCCAACAGGGAAGCAATGAGCAGTTCTTC. Translating gives CASSAQQGSNEQFF.